The T cell receptor (beta chain) under discussion was sequenced for a study of human T cells and chemical hapten exposure. Indicated time point: pre-sensitization, week 0. Regarding treatment: therapeutic diphenylcyclopropenone sensitization with weekly scalp DPC. Germline loops: CDR1 SGHTA, CDR2 FQGNSA. Trimming cost V 0 bases and J 1 base; bases outside gene matches: 7. The CDR3 length is 18 residues. Original methodology: Individual samples carried between about 23,224 and 750,000 TCRs, with more than 95,000 as the median. TCRdb re-derived calls from the RACE reads in MiXCR, one entry per CDR3 protein. These V and J calls originate from TCRdb's pipeline instead of the authors' own analysis. The repertoire consists of some 84,000 distinct CDR3 sequences, with 8.5% to 9% occurring once and the leading ten covering just over 2.5%.

V and J are TRBV7-2 and TRBJ2-3; 10 bases agree with TRBD2. The receptor comes from a man aged 40-50 years with alopecia areata. Some clones in this sample may be carry-over from other donors' samples. Sequenced material: whole blood, taken in connection with sensitization to the hapten diphenylcyclopropenone (DPC). The CDR3 is CASSLAASGSPGTDTQYF. The CDR3 DNA sequence: TGTGCCAGCAGCTTAGCGGCTAGCGGGAGCCCTGGCACAGATACGCAGTATTTT.